The present entry profiles one T cell receptor (beta chain) with its context. A J-beta primer mix and a sample-barcoded 5' primer were used in a second PCR of roughly 7 to 12 cycles. Via MiXCR, TCRdb re-called the 5' RACE reads, giving one row per CDR3 protein. Seen here are approximately 490,000 distinct CDR3 sequences, around 24% observed once, and the top ten hold just over 8.5%. This entry belongs to a study of blood T cells in healthy people across ages. Deletions cut 3 bases from V and 5 bases from J, with 13 bases between. CDR1 is DFQATT and CDR2 is SNEGSKA in the germline V gene (reference sequence). The length of the CDR3 is 13 residues. The same sample was also used in a study of T cells of mothers and their children.

The receptor was isolated from a boy under 18 in good health. This chain uses TRBV20-1 with TRBJ2-5; the D is unclear. The sequenced sample was blood. The CDR3 DNA sequence: TGCAGTGCTAGTGGGCCTCCGGATGAGACCCAGTACTTC. It translates to CSASGPPDETQYF.